The clone carrying this T cell receptor (beta chain) showed up just a few times. Its cognate antigen is unknown. A second PCR, run for about 7 to 11 cycles, used a sample-barcoded 5' primer plus a J-beta primer mix. A template-switch adaptor that had 12 random nucleotides put a tag on each cDNA molecule. TCRdb recomputed calls from the 5' RACE reads with MiXCR, one row per CDR3 protein. The table lists about 1.5 million distinct CDR3 sequences, approximately 38% of them singletons. J lost 3 bases, V lost 2 bases, and 14 bases had no gene match. The germline gives CDR1 SNHLY, CDR2 FYNNEI. The CDR3 length is 19 residues. The data were taken from a study of blood T cells in healthy people across ages. Notes on the study in general: Naive T cell percentage and TCR beta diversity correlated strongly. Changes in expanded clonotypes were possibly confounded, as the CMV status of donors was unknown. The long-lived group displayed more naive CD4+ cells, plus higher diversity, than the aged donors did.

The sample consisted of blood. The sequence was collected from a woman aged 18-29 years in good health. This chain links TRBV2 with TRBJ1-2; 11 bases agree with TRBD1. The CDR3 region is CASSEMAGTGGILDYGYTF. Here the CDR3 DNA reads TGTGCCAGCAGTGAAATGGCCGGGACAGGGGGGATTTTGGACTATGGCTACACCTTC.